This T cell receptor beta chain appears in the sequencing data of a study of OX40 agonist ivuxolimab in advanced cancers. TCRdb's table, derived via immunoSEQ multiplex PCR, lists solely in-frame clones and lacks some. The sample has fewer than 50,000 clones, just under 90% seen once. The material was CD4+ or CD8+ T cells sorted from blood, obtained in a trial of the OX40 agonist ivuxolimab. The clonotype originates from an adult with an advanced solid tumor such as melanoma, head and neck, liver or kidney cancer.

The CDR3 reads CASSQGGGNTDTQYF. In DNA form, the CDR3 reads TGCGCCAGCAGCCAAGGGGGTGGGAACACAGATACGCAGTATTTT. The chain uses TRBV4-1 and TRBJ2-3; no clear D gene. This CDR3 is built from 15 residues. Trimming removed 1 base from V and 2 bases from J, with 10 bases in between. Germline assignment: CDR1 MGHRA and CDR2 YSYEKL.